The clone carrying this TCR beta chain has only a few counts. Researchers made TCR beta libraries by using iRepertoire HTBI primers and running Arm-PCR on CDR3 regions. Each CDR3 protein gets one entry after TCRdb re-called the multiplex PCR reads with MiXCR. The sample has approximately 690,000 distinct CDR3 sequences, 30% seen once. Time point denoted: persistent/refractory GD, antithyroid drugs over 5 years with positive TRAb. PBMC-extracted RNA yielded the TCR library. The CDR3 consists of 17 residues. CDR1 SGHAT and CDR2 FQNNGV come from the germline V gene. The V segment lost 5 bases and the J segment 6 bases; nucleotides outside the gene matches: 17. The data belong to a study of regulatory T cells in long-lasting Graves disease.

Sequencing used peripheral blood mononuclear cells (PBMCs), obtained when the disease was refractory, from a patient treated with antithyroid drugs. This clonotype was sampled from a female donor with Graves disease. The chain has TRBV11-2 and TRBJ2-7, with 9 bases matching TRBD1. The CDR3 nucleotides are TGTGCCAGCAGCCTAGGGCCCACCGGGACAGGGCGTTCCGAGCAGTACTTC. Amino acids: CASSLGPTGTGRSEQYF.